Following are 29 T cell receptor beta chains from one sample sequenced in a study of blood T cell repertoires in COVID-19. Here immunoSEQ multiplex PCR was the method, and the copy in TCRdb shows in-frame clones only, minus some. Among around 300,000 clones listed, roughly 87% were seen once. Sample: peripheral blood. Receptors were obtained from a man aged 18 to 30 with active or convalescent COVID-19.

The chain has TRBV9 and TRBJ1-6, with D hard to call. The CDR3 has 13 residues. CDR1 and CDR2 from the germline V gene are SGDLS and YYNGEE. The germline V and J ends were trimmed by 0 bases and 6 bases, with 4 bases remaining between them. The CDR3 is CASSVGVNSPLHF. The CDR3 DNA follows: TGTGCCAGCAGCGTAGGAGTTAATTCACCCCTCCACTTT.

V and J are TRBV24-1 and TRBJ2-1, with TRBD1 as a possible D gene (6 bases). Germline V lookup: CDR1 KGHDR, CDR2 SFDVKD. Deletions cut 0 bases from V and 1 base from J, with 12 bases between. The CDR3 covers 17 residues. CDR3 in DNA: TGTGCCACCAGTGATTTGCCCCAGGGGCTTTCCTACAATGAGCAGTTCTTC. As protein: CATSDLPQGLSYNEQFF.

The V call is TRBV10-2, the J call TRBJ2-3, with D unresolved. Germline V gene data show CDR1 as WSHSY and CDR2 as SAAADI. With 3 bases removed from V and 7 bases from J, the gap between germline ends came to 8 bases. There are 12 residues in the CDR3. The CDR3: CASSEAGYTQYF. The CDR3 nucleotides read TGCGCCAGCAGTGAAGCCGGTTATACGCAGTATTTT.

This chain joins TRBV5-5 and TRBJ2-5; no clear D gene. CDR3 length: 15 amino acids. V was clipped by 4 bases and J by 0 bases, with 13 bases between them. Looked up from germline, CDR1 is SGHKS and CDR2 is YYEKEE (reference sequence). The DNA for the CDR3 is TGTGCCAGCAGCCCAACCCACTGGTACCAAGAGACCCAGTACTTC. This gives the protein CASSPTHWYQETQYF.

The J gene is TRBJ2-1, the V gene TRBV6-5; 8 bases are a match to TRBD2. CDR1 and CDR2 (germline): MNHEY, SVGAGI. V trimming: 2 bases; J trimming: 4 bases; junction bases outside the gene matches: 4. The CDR3 runs 15 residues. The CDR3 sequence: CASSYPGGGYNEQFF. In DNA, the CDR3 is TGTGCCAGCAGTTACCCGGGGGGGGGTTACAATGAGCAGTTCTTC.

The rearrangement uses TRBV10-3 and TRBJ2-6; possibly TRBD1 for D (6 bases). Germline V CDR1 and CDR2: ENHRY, SYGVKD. V was cut by 6 bases and J by 8 bases, with 17 bases left in between. The CDR3 length is 15 residues. CDR3 in DNA: TGTGCCATCAGCCTCCTGACAGGAATCTCCAACGTCCTGACTTTC. Translating it yields CAISLLTGISNVLTF.

This clone showed up just once. CDR3 nucleotide sequence: TGTGCCAGCAGCCGGGACAGGGACTACGAGCAGTACTTC. It specifies CASSRDRDYEQYF. J is TRBJ2-7 and V is TRBV27; 9 bases line up with TRBD1. The CDR3 extends over 13 amino acids. J lost 3 bases, V lost 6 bases, and 3 bases had no gene match. The germline CDR1 and CDR2 sequences are MNHEY and SMNVEV (reference sequence).

This rearrangement joins TRBV4-1 to TRBJ1-1, with 8 bases that match TRBD1. After removal of 4 bases from V and 5 bases from J, the junction contained 12 bases not matched to a gene. The CDR3 consists of 16 residues. CDR1 and CDR2 (germline): MGHRA, YSYEKL. The CDR3 sequence is CASSPHLQGGWTEAFF. CDR3 bases: TGCGCCAGCAGCCCCCACCTACAGGGGGGATGGACTGAAGCTTTCTTT.

There are a few counts of this clone. The chain is built from TRBV12-3 or TRBV12-4 and TRBJ2-7; D gene ambiguous. The CDR3 sequence is 13 residues long. V was shortened by 5 bases and J by 4 bases, with 12 bases between the two germline ends. The CDR3 DNA reads TGTGCCAGCAGTCCCCCCGGTTTATACGAGCAGTACTTC. Translation gives CASSPPGLYEQYF.

This clone turned up a few times. The rearrangement uses TRBV7-6 and TRBJ1-6; possible D gene TRBD1, 6 bases. Germline V gives CDR1 SGHVS, CDR2 FNYEAQ. CDR3 length: 15 amino acids. Trimming shortened V by 5 bases and J by 8 bases, and 16 bases separated the two germline ends. The CDR3 coding sequence is TGTGCCAGCAGCCGACCTCAGGGGAAGTATTCACCCCTCCACTTT. Its translation is CASSRPQGKYSPLHF.

The rearrangement uses TRBV5-1 and TRBJ2-7; 10 nucleotides align to TRBD1. The CDR3 spans 18 residues. Germline CDR1 SGHRS, CDR2 YFSETQ. J gave up 1 base and V 4 bases, and 14 bases lay outside the gene matches. CDR3 nucleotide sequence: TGCGCCAGCAGCATAAGACAGGGGGCTGAGTTCGATTCCTACGAGCAGTACTTC. Translated: CASSIRQGAEFDSYEQYF.

The CDR3 region is CASSSGHHNQPQHF. CDR3 DNA: TGTGCCAGCAGTTCGGGACACCATAATCAGCCCCAGCATTTT. The rearrangement uses TRBV6-5 and TRBJ1-5, with D possibly TRBD1 on 6 matching bases. V lost 4 bases to trimming and J lost 4 bases, with 11 bases between them. The CDR3 totals 14 residues. The germline V gene encodes CDR1 MNHEY and CDR2 SVGAGI.

The chain joins TRBV5-1 to TRBJ1-2, with 8 bases aligning to TRBD1. The CDR3 totals 15 residues. Germline V gene lookup returns CDR1 SGHRS and CDR2 YFSETQ. Losses at the gene ends were 3 bases for V and 2 bases for J; bases not matched to a gene: 6. The CDR3 DNA follows: TGCGCCAGCAGCTCGACACAGGGGGTCAACTATGGCTACACCTTC. Encoded protein: CASSSTQGVNYGYTF.

The chain employs TRBV9 and TRBJ2-7; D ambiguous. The CDR3 sequence is 14 residues long. Trimming shortened V by 0 bases and J by 2 bases, and 9 bases separated the two germline ends. Germline CDR1 is SGDLS and CDR2 is YYNGEE. The CDR3 DNA is TGTGCCAGCAGCGTAGGCGGCCCAACCTACGAGCAGTACTTC. Its protein product is CASSVGGPTYEQYF.

The chain has TRBV27 and TRBJ2-3, with D perhaps TRBD1 (5 bases). V dropped 2 bases and J dropped 2 bases, with 14 bases sitting between them. The CDR3 extends over 16 amino acids. The germline CDR1 and CDR2 sequences are MNHEY and SMNVEV (reference sequence). CDR3 amino acids: CASSLRAGFDTDTQYF. The CDR3 DNA follows: TGTGCCAGCAGTTTAAGAGCAGGGTTCGACACAGATACGCAGTATTTT.

The CDR3 DNA is TGCGCCAGCAGCCAAGAACTAGCGGGGGGGACCGGGGAGCTGTTTTTT. Residues: CASSQELAGGTGELFF. The chain links TRBV4-1 to TRBJ2-2; the match to TRBD2 covers 13 bases. Unmatched junction bases numbered 0, after V lost 0 bases and J lost 5 bases. CDR1 and CDR2 from the germline V gene are MGHRA and YSYEKL. The length of the CDR3 is 16 residues.

This chain connects TRBV18 to TRBJ1-5; weak D call: TRBD1 (5 bases). V gave up 2 bases and J gave up 0 bases, with 8 bases separating them. The CDR3 extends over 15 amino acids. Germline lookup yields CDR1 KGHSH and CDR2 LQKENI. The CDR3 reads CASSPTGNSNQPQHF. CDR3 sequence (DNA): TGTGCCAGCTCACCAACAGGAAATAGCAATCAGCCCCAGCATTTT.

The chain couples TRBV11-3 to TRBJ2-3, with 7 nucleotides matching TRBD1. Looked up from germline, CDR1 is SGHNT and CDR2 is YENEEA. The CDR3 covers 14 residues. The junction had 7 bases not matched to a gene; V was cut back by 5 bases and J by 5 bases. The CDR3 protein is CASSKGALGDTQYF. The CDR3 DNA reads as TGTGCCAGCAGCAAGGGGGCCTTGGGAGATACGCAGTATTTT. The full variable domain, rest sourced from reference TRBV11-3 and TRBJ2-3, is EAGVVQSPRYKIIEKKQPVAFWCNPISGHNTLYWYLQNLGQGPELLIRYENEEAVDDSQLPKDRFSAERLKGVDSTLKIQPAELGDSAVYLCASSKGALGDTQYFGPGTRLTVL.

The V call is TRBV5-1, the J call TRBJ1-4; 8 nucleotides agree with TRBD1. Germline V lookup: CDR1 SGHRS, CDR2 YFSETQ. V was clipped by 4 bases and J by 7 bases; unmatched bases: 9. The CDR3 is 15 amino acids. CDR3 in DNA: TGCGCCAGCAGCCCAGGACAGGGTAAGGCTGAAAAACTGTTTTTT. It codes for CASSPGQGKAEKLFF.

The V gene is TRBV10-3, the J gene TRBJ1-2; D unresolved. V lost 0 bases and J 3 bases, leaving 17 bases between the germline ends. Germline V gives CDR1 ENHRY, CDR2 SYGVKD. The CDR3 runs to 17 residues. The CDR3 spells CAISESTFRQEDYGYTF. The CDR3 region has the DNA TGTGCCATCAGTGAGTCGACGTTTCGGCAGGAAGACTATGGCTACACCTTC.

This clone was seen once. This sample also contains other DNA sequences that code for the same CDR3. This rearrangement joins TRBV27 to TRBJ1-6, with 7 bases fitting TRBD1. The ends lost 5 bases at V and 6 bases at J; junction bases unmatched: 4. Germline V gene data show CDR1 as MNHEY and CDR2 as SMNVEV (reference sequence). The CDR3 consists of 14 residues. CDR3 protein: CASSLRQGNSPLHF. The CDR3 bases are TGTGCCAGCAGTCTCCGACAGGGTAATTCACCCCTCCACTTT.

This clone was counted only a few times. This rearrangement joins TRBV28 to TRBJ1-2; D may be TRBD1 (6 bases). The CDR3 runs to 14 residues. Germline values: CDR1 MDHEN, CDR2 SYDVKM. V lost 6 bases and J lost 6, with 17 bases in between. CDR3 bases: TGTGCCAGCAGCCCCGAGACAGGTATGAATGGCTACACCTTC. Amino acid sequence: CASSPETGMNGYTF.

The chain's CDR3 is CASSPSEVGTGELFF. In DNA, the CDR3 is TGTGCCAGCAGCCCCTCAGAGGTTGGCACCGGGGAGCTGTTTTTT. The chain combines TRBV11-2 with TRBJ2-2; D gene uncertain. Trimming pared 5 bases from V and 4 bases from J, leaving 14 bases between. Germline-derived CDR1 and CDR2 are SGHAT and FQNNGV. The CDR3 length is 15 residues.

The V call is TRBV19, the J call TRBJ2-7; possibly TRBD1 for D (5 bases). V lost 3 bases and J lost 4, with 16 bases in between. Germline CDR1 LNHDA, CDR2 SQIVND (reference sequence). The CDR3 has 15 amino acids. The CDR3 sequence is CASSISSTVGYEQYF. As DNA, the CDR3 is TGTGCCAGTAGTATTTCCTCGACAGTAGGATACGAGCAGTACTTC.

The chain recombines TRBV7-2 with TRBJ1-2; TRBD1 might be the D (6 bases). Trimming cost V 1 base and J 4 bases, with 16 bases left between them. The V gene's germline CDR1 is SGHTA and CDR2 FQGNSA. This CDR3 has 16 amino acids. The CDR3 region is CASSLVGAGGSYGYTF. In DNA, the CDR3 is TGTGCCAGCAGCTTAGTGGGGGCAGGTGGGAGCTATGGCTACACCTTC.

This rearrangement joins TRBV15 to TRBJ1-4; D is uncertain. This CDR3 is built from 15 residues. Trimming took 1 base from V and 8 from J, leaving 14 bases between them. The germline V gene encodes CDR1 LNHNV and CDR2 YYDKDF (reference sequence). The CDR3 protein is CATSRGYGVEEKLFF. The CDR3 region has the DNA TGTGCCACCAGCAGAGGTTACGGGGTAGAGGAAAAACTGTTTTTT.

The gene calls are TRBV7-2 and TRBJ2-3; TRBD2 aligns across 13 bases. Germline CDR1 reads SGHTA; CDR2 reads FQGNSA. CDR3 size: 18 residues. Trimming took 5 bases from V and 2 from J; bases not matched to a gene: 10. This chain's CDR3 is CASSPFPGTSGVTDTQYF. CDR3 nucleotide sequence: TGTGCCAGCAGCCCGTTCCCCGGGACTAGCGGGGTCACAGATACGCAGTATTTT. Supplemented by reference TRBV7-2 and TRBJ2-3, the full variable domain reads GAGVSQSPSNKVTEKGKDVELRCDPISGHTALYWYRQSLGQGLEFLIYFQGNSAPDKSGLPSDRFSAERTGGSVSTLTIQRTQQEDSAVYLCASSPFPGTSGVTDTQYFGPGTRLTVL.

The CDR3 DNA sequence: TGTGCCAGCAGGGCGGCAGGGGTTAACGAGCAGTACTTC. It yields the protein CASRAAGVNEQYF. This chain connects TRBV6-5 to TRBJ2-7; tentative D call: TRBD1 (6 bases). The CDR3 has 13 amino acids. Deletions cut 6 bases from V and 5 bases from J, with 14 bases between. From germline, CDR1 is MNHEY and CDR2 SVGAGI.

V usage is TRBV28 and J usage is TRBJ2-7; D gene ambiguous. Germline V CDR1 and CDR2: MDHEN, SYDVKM. CDR3 length: 14 residues. V was cut by 2 bases and J by 0 bases, with 8 bases left in between. The CDR3 loop reads CASSLLTFSYEQYF. The CDR3 coding sequence is TGTGCCAGCAGTTTACTTACTTTCTCCTACGAGCAGTACTTC. The full variable domain, in which reference TRBV28 and TRBJ2-7 provide the parts outside the CDR3, is DVKVTQSSRYLVKRTGEKVFLECVQDMDHENMFWYRQDPGLGLRLIYFSYDVKMKEKGDIPEGYSVSREKKERFSLILESASTNQTSMYLCASSLLTFSYEQYFGPGTRLTVT.